The 17 T cell receptor beta chains below all came from one sample that was sequenced in a study of CD8+ T cells in alopecia areata. Extracted RNA was reverse transcribed into cDNA, the sequencing template. Libraries were prepared by immunoSEQ multiplex PCR; TCRdb keeps only in-frame clonotypes and omits some of them. The sample lists over 95,000 clones; approximately 66% were seen once. The treatment was: oral pan-JAK inhibitor, 5-10 mg twice daily. The material sequenced was CD8+ T cells sorted from blood, taken at week 4, from a patient treated with tofacitinib. These receptor sequences come from a human donor with alopecia areata.

The chain carries TRBV29-1 and TRBJ1-5, with 9 bases that match TRBD1. This CDR3 contains 12 residues. V shed 4 bases and J 10 bases; nucleotides not matched to a gene: 5. Germline V gives CDR1 SQVTM, CDR2 ANQGSEA. The CDR3 loop is CSVGTGDGPQHF. As DNA, the CDR3 is TGCAGCGTTGGGACAGGGGACGGACCCCAGCATTTT.

This clone was detected once. The V and J genes are TRBV7-6 and TRBJ2-3; 7 nucleotides agree with TRBD1. The CDR3 is 16 amino acids. Germline loops: CDR1 SGHVS, CDR2 FNYEAQ. V shed 1 base and J 0 bases; nucleotides not matched to a gene: 4. The CDR3 sequence: CASSLVGTASTDTQYF. The CDR3 DNA reads TGTGCCAGCAGCTTAGTCGGGACAGCTAGCACAGATACGCAGTATTTT.

The chain joins TRBV27 to TRBJ2-5; 10 nucleotides align to TRBD1. V lost 5 bases, J lost 2 bases, and 8 bases stayed unmatched. Germline V CDR1 and CDR2: MNHEY, SMNVEV (reference sequence). This CDR3 has 16 residues. The CDR3 nucleotides read TGTGCCAGCAGTCCCACCCGGACAGGGGGTCAAGAGACCCAGTACTTC. Translation gives CASSPTRTGGQETQYF.

The rearrangement joins TRBV25-1 to TRBJ1-1; no firm D call. Germline V lookup: CDR1 MGHDK, CDR2 SYGVNS. Trimming stripped 4 bases from V and 2 bases from J, with 8 bases between. The CDR3 covers 13 residues. The CDR3 reads CASSGKANTEAFF. In DNA form, the CDR3 reads TGTGCCAGCAGTGGTAAAGCCAACACTGAAGCTTTCTTT.

V and J are TRBV27 and TRBJ2-7, with 7 bases identical to TRBD1. The CDR3 has 14 residues. CDR1 is MNHEY, CDR2 SMNVEV, per germline (reference sequence). V was clipped by 5 bases and J by 5 bases; unmatched bases: 9. The CDR3 DNA follows: TGTGCCAGCAGTCCCCGACAGGGTCGGCACGAGCAGTACTTC. This translates into CASSPRQGRHEQYF.

This clone appeared a single time. This chain joins TRBV5-1 and TRBJ1-1; D unclear. The CDR3 consists of 13 residues. V lost 0 bases and J 1 base, leaving 4 bases between the germline ends. Germline V gene lookup returns CDR1 SGHRS and CDR2 YFSETQ. CDR3 in amino acids: CASSLVSNTEAFF. CDR3 nucleotides: TGCGCCAGCAGCTTGGTGTCGAACACTGAAGCTTTCTTT.

The chain is built from TRBV6-5 and TRBJ2-1; 8 bases align to TRBD2. The CDR3 totals 15 residues. The V gene end was trimmed by 6 bases and the J gene end by 3 bases; junction bases not matched to a gene: 7. Germline V gene sequence: CDR1 MNHEY, CDR2 SVGAGI. The CDR3 DNA reads as TGTGCCAGCAGACCAAGCGGGAGATACTACAATGAGCAGTTCTTC. Translation: CASRPSGRYYNEQFF.

This clone was picked up a small number of times. The chain employs TRBV7-9 and TRBJ1-1, with D maybe TRBD1 (5 bases). The CDR3 length is 14 residues. Looked up from germline, CDR1 is SEHNR and CDR2 is FQNEAQ (reference sequence). V was shortened by 1 base and J by 5 bases, with 11 bases between the two germline ends. The CDR3 reads CASSLVVQGTEAFF. CDR3 nucleotides: TGTGCCAGCAGCTTAGTTGTGCAGGGTACTGAAGCTTTCTTT.

The chain combines TRBV4-3 with TRBJ2-3; 9 nucleotides align to TRBD2. Germline-derived CDR1 and CDR2 are LGHNA and YSLEER. This CDR3 has 17 amino acids. V shed 0 bases and J 2 bases; nucleotides not matched to a gene: 6. This chain's CDR3 is CASSQDIAGEYTDTQYF. CDR3 nucleotides: TGCGCCAGCAGCCAAGATATAGCGGGGGAGTACACAGATACGCAGTATTTT.

This chain joins TRBV27 and TRBJ1-5, with D hard to call. Germline V gene sequence: CDR1 MNHEY, CDR2 SMNVEV (reference sequence). The CDR3 has 13 amino acids. V was pared by 3 bases and J by 5 bases, with 8 bases between. The CDR3 region has the DNA TGTGCCAGCAGTTTCGGTCAGGATCAGCCCCAGCATTTT. Amino acid sequence: CASSFGQDQPQHF.

The rearrangement uses TRBV7-9 and TRBJ1-5; 11 nucleotides align to TRBD1. V was pared by 6 bases and J by 4 bases, with 5 bases of the junction left unmatched. CDR3 length equals 15 residues. Germline V gene sequence: CDR1 SEHNR, CDR2 FQNEAQ (reference sequence). The CDR3 protein is CASRDGQGANQPQHF. The CDR3 DNA sequence: TGTGCCAGCAGGGACGGACAGGGGGCAAATCAGCCCCAGCATTTT.

This clone was seen a few times. This chain uses TRBV30 with TRBJ2-1; D gene ambiguous. The CDR3 covers 13 residues. With 5 bases removed from V and 0 bases from J, the gap between germline ends came to 8 bases. Germline V CDR1 and CDR2: GTSNPN, SVGIG (reference sequence). The CDR3 sequence is CAWSASSYNEQFF. CDR3 DNA: TGTGCCTGGTCCGCTAGCTCCTACAATGAGCAGTTCTTC. Using reference TRBV30 and TRBJ2-1 for the parts outside the CDR3, the full variable domain is SQTIHQWPATLVQPVGSPLSLECTVEGTSNPNLYWYRQAAGRGLQLLFYSVGIGQISSEVPQNLSASRPQDRQFILSSKKLLLSDSGFYLCAWSASSYNEQFFGPGTRLTVL.

The V and J genes are TRBV5-1 and TRBJ2-1, with no clear D. CDR1 and CDR2 (germline): SGHRS, YFSETQ. CDR3 length equals 11 residues. The V end lost 0 bases, the J end lost 9 bases, and 4 bases lay between the germline ends. The chain's CDR3 is CASSLEREQFF. The CDR3 region has the DNA TGCGCCAGCAGCTTGGAGCGTGAGCAGTTCTTC. Drawing the rest from reference TRBV5-1 and TRBJ2-1, the complete variable domain is KAGVTQTPRYLIKTRGQQVTLSCSPISGHRSVSWYQQTPGQGLQFLFEYFSETQRNKGNFPGRFSGRQFSNSRSEMNVSTLELGDSALYLCASSLEREQFFGPGTRLTVL.

This clone was found many times. This chain uses TRBV19 with TRBJ2-1, with D possibly TRBD2 on 5 matching bases. CDR3 length: 14 residues. V lost 2 bases and J lost 5, with 10 bases in between. The germline V gene encodes CDR1 LNHDA and CDR2 SQIVND (reference sequence). The CDR3 DNA reads as TGTGCCAGTAGTATAACGGGAAATAACAATGAGCAGTTCTTC. This sequence encodes CASSITGNNNEQFF. Combining the CDR3 with reference TRBV19 and TRBJ2-1 gives the whole variable domain DGGITQSPKYLFRKEGQNVTLSCEQNLNHDAMYWYRQDPGQGLRLIYYSQIVNDFQKGDIAEGYSVSREKKESFPLTVTSAQKNPTAFYLCASSITGNNNEQFFGPGTRLTVL.

As concerns this clone: Other DNA sequences in this specimen translate into the identical CDR3. V gene TRBV27 combines with J gene TRBJ1-5; 8 bases match TRBD1. V shed 6 bases and J 2 bases; nucleotides not matched to a gene: 0. CDR1 and CDR2 from the germline V gene are MNHEY and SMNVEV (reference sequence). This CDR3 region has 13 residues. The CDR3, as DNA: TGTGCCAGCAGGGGACAGGGCAATCAGCCCCAGCATTTT. It codes for CASRGQGNQPQHF.

The chain links TRBV25-1 to TRBJ1-3, with TRBD1 as a possible D gene (5 bases). V dropped 3 bases and J dropped 0 bases, with 9 bases sitting between them. The CDR3 sequence is 15 residues long. The germline V gene has CDR1 MGHDK and CDR2 SYGVNS. The CDR3 here is CASSDGTASGNTIYF. The CDR3 DNA is TGTGCCAGCAGTGACGGGACCGCCTCTGGAAACACCATATATTTT.

J is TRBJ1-1 and V is TRBV30, with TRBD1 identical over 7 bases. The CDR3 has 13 residues. CDR1 and CDR2 from the germline V gene are GTSNPN and SVGIG (reference sequence). The V and J ends lost 5 bases and 0 bases, in that order; junction bases with no gene match: 3. CDR3 DNA: TGTGCCTGGCGACAGGGTTTGAACACTGAAGCTTTCTTT. Amino acid sequence: CAWRQGLNTEAFF.